A selection of T cell receptor beta chains follows, all from one sample in a study of shared clonotypes between healthy human individuals. Only in-frame clones appear in the TCRdb table, and some are missing; sequencing was by immunoSEQ multiplex PCR. The profile shows 2 million to 3 million clones, roughly 93% of them singletons. Sequenced material: naive CD4+ T cells from PBMCs. The receptors come from a man in his late teens or twenties in good health. Some clones in this sample may be carry-over from other donors' samples. CDR3s include the opening cysteine and the closing phenylalanine or tryptophan. D genes are given only for firm matches. Clone size is stated in some rows and not others, as once, few, many or a class when expanded.

D: -; V: TRBV4-1; J: TRBJ1-2; size: -; DNA: TGCGCCAGCAGCCCCCGAACGGCGGGGGCTGAAGGTAACTATGGCTACACCTTC; CDR3: CASSPRTAGAEGNYGYTF
D: -; V: TRBV28; J: TRBJ2-7; size: -; DNA: TGTGCCAGCACCACTGGGGGTCGGGGTCCTTGGTACGAGCAGTACTTC; CDR3: CASTTGGRGPWYEQYF
D: TRBD1; V: TRBV7-2; J: TRBJ2-4; size: -; DNA: TGTGCCAGCAGCTTAGCCCGGGACAGGGGCAAAAACATTCAGTACTTC; CDR3: CASSLARDRGKNIQYF
D: -; V: TRBV11-2; J: TRBJ2-7; size: -; DNA: TGTGCCAGCAGCTTTGGCGTAAGTTTGGCCTCCTACGAGCAGTACTTC; CDR3: CASSFGVSLASYEQYF
D: -; V: TRBV27; J: TRBJ2-1; size: once; DNA: TGTGCCAGCAGTCCTATCATTAGAGGAGGGCGGTTCTTC; CDR3: CASSPIIRGGRFF
D: -; V: TRBV6-6; J: TRBJ2-3; size: -; DNA: TGTGCCAGCAGTTACTCTAACACCGACACAGATACGCAGTATTTT; CDR3: CASSYSNTDTDTQYF
D: -; V: TRBV19; J: TRBJ1-2; size: -; DNA: TGTGCCAGTAGTATCAGTTTCCTTAACTATGGCTACACCTTC; CDR3: CASSISFLNYGYTF
D: TRBD2; V: TRBV4-1; J: TRBJ2-7; size: -; DNA: TGCGCCAGCAGCCAAGAGGGACTAGCGGCCTCCTACGAGCAGTACTTC; CDR3: CASSQEGLAASYEQYF
D: -; V: TRBV18; J: TRBJ2-7; size: -; DNA: TGTGCCAGCTCACCACGGGACGGTTACTCCTACGAGCAGTACTTC; CDR3: CASSPRDGYSYEQYF
D: TRBD1; V: TRBV6-5; J: TRBJ1-6; size: -; DNA: TGTGCCAGCAGTTATGGGACAGGGGATTCACCCCTCCACTTT; CDR3: CASSYGTGDSPLHF
D: -; V: TRBV25-1; J: TRBJ1-2; size: -; DNA: TGTGCCAGCAGTCCGACAGGCTATGGCTACACCTTC; CDR3: CASSPTGYGYTF
D: -; V: TRBV6-5; J: TRBJ2-7; size: -; DNA: TGTGCCAGCAGTTCAACCTCCTACGAGCAGTACTTC; CDR3: CASSSTSYEQYF
D: -; V: TRBV6-4; J: TRBJ2-7; size: -; DNA: TGTGCCACCTTCTCTGGGGCGGGACCCACCTACGAGCAGTACTTC; CDR3: CATFSGAGPTYEQYF
D: TRBD2; V: TRBV5-1; J: TRBJ2-3; size: -; DNA: TGCGCCAGCAGCTTTCCCCTAGCGGGAGGGCCTGATACGCAGTATTTT; CDR3: CASSFPLAGGPDTQYF
D: TRBD2; V: TRBV19; J: TRBJ2-7; size: -; DNA: TGTGCCAGTAGTATAGGACTAGCGGGAGGATACTACGAGCAGTACTTC; CDR3: CASSIGLAGGYYEQYF
D: TRBD2; V: TRBV28; J: TRBJ2-7; size: -; DNA: TGTGCCAGCAGCGCGAGCGGGATCAAGAACGAGCAGTACTTC; CDR3: CASSASGIKNEQYF
D: -; V: TRBV18; J: TRBJ1-5; size: -; DNA: TGTGCCAGCTCACCGACGCAGAATAGCAATCAGCCCCAGCATTTT; CDR3: CASSPTQNSNQPQHF
D: TRBD1; V: TRBV23-1; J: TRBJ2-7; size: -; DNA: TGCGCCAGCAGTCAATCGAAGGGACAGGGAAACTTTGACGAGCAGTACTTC; CDR3: CASSQSKGQGNFDEQYF
D: -; V: TRBV15; J: TRBJ2-7; size: once; DNA: TGTGCCACCAGCATGAGTTCAGGGATCTCCTACGAGCAGTACTTC; CDR3: CATSMSSGISYEQYF
D: TRBD2; V: TRBV28; J: TRBJ2-1; size: once; DNA: TGTGCCAGCAGCACCCGTAGCGGGAGAGGCTACAATGAGCAGTTCTTC; CDR3: CASSTRSGRGYNEQFF
D: TRBD1; V: TRBV19; J: TRBJ1-2; size: -; DNA: TGTGCCAGTAGTAACGGACAGGGATATGGCTACACCTTC; CDR3: CASSNGQGYGYTF
D: -; V: TRBV11-3; J: TRBJ2-1; size: once; DNA: TGTGCCAGCAGCTCCCCCGTGGATTACAATGAGCAGTTCTTC; CDR3: CASSSPVDYNEQFF
D: -; V: TRBV28; J: TRBJ2-4; size: -; DNA: TGTGCCAGCAGTGCGGACGGAAACATTCAGTACTTC; CDR3: CASSADGNIQYF
D: -; V: TRBV6-1; J: TRBJ1-5; size: -; DNA: TGTGCCAGCAGTGAACCAGTGACAGCCTATAGCAATCAGCCCCAGCATTTT; CDR3: CASSEPVTAYSNQPQHF
D: TRBD1; V: TRBV28; J: TRBJ1-4; size: -; DNA: TGTGCCAGCAGACCAGACAGGGGAGGGAAACTGTTTTTT; CDR3: CASRPDRGGKLFF
D: -; V: TRBV5-1; J: TRBJ2-7; size: -; DNA: TGCGCCCCTAGGAGCTTCCAATCCTACGAGCAGTACTTC; CDR3: CAPRSFQSYEQYF
D: -; V: TRBV6-1; J: TRBJ1-3; size: -; DNA: TGTGCCAGCAACAGGGAAACGTACTCTGGAAACACCATATATTTT; CDR3: CASNRETYSGNTIYF
D: TRBD1; V: TRBV6-5; J: TRBJ2-7; size: -; DNA: TGTGCCAGCAGTGGGGACAGGGGGCGGTACGAGCAGTACTTC; CDR3: CASSGDRGRYEQYF
D: -; V: TRBV29-1; J: TRBJ1-1; size: -; DNA: TGCAGCGTTGAGGGGAGGATCTTGCGAAGTGCTTTCTTT; CDR3: CSVEGRILRSAFF
D: TRBD1; V: TRBV18; J: TRBJ2-1; size: -; DNA: TGTGCCAGCTCTCTCGGACAGGGGGCGTCCAATGAGCAGTTCTTC; CDR3: CASSLGQGASNEQFF
D: TRBD2; V: TRBV5-4; J: TRBJ2-1; size: -; DNA: TGTGCCAGCAGCCCCGTTGAGCGGGACCACCCTCCTTACAATGAGCAGTTCTTC; CDR3: CASSPVERDHPPYNEQFF
D: -; V: TRBV2; J: TRBJ2-7; size: -; DNA: TGTGCCACCGGTAGGGGGGGGCTATACGAGCAGTACTTC; CDR3: CATGRGGLYEQYF
D: -; V: TRBV18; J: TRBJ2-7; size: -; DNA: TGTGCCAGCTCACCAGTTGAAACGGGTCCCTACGAGCAGTACTTC; CDR3: CASSPVETGPYEQYF
D: -; V: TRBV6-1; J: TRBJ1-2; size: few; DNA: TGTGCCAGCAGTGAAGTGGGGAACTACACCTTC; CDR3: CASSEVGNYTF
D: -; V: TRBV2; J: TRBJ1-1; size: -; DNA: TGTGCCAGCAGGACGGAGGGTTCCATGAACACTGAAGCTTTCTTT; CDR3: CASRTEGSMNTEAFF
D: -; V: TRBV4-3; J: TRBJ2-3; size: -; DNA: TGCGCCAGCAGCCAAGACAGGAACACAGATACGCAGTATTTT; CDR3: CASSQDRNTDTQYF
D: -; V: TRBV30; J: TRBJ2-7; size: -; DNA: TGTGCCTGGAGTCAAGGGTCCTACGAGCAGTACTTC; CDR3: CAWSQGSYEQYF
D: -; V: TRBV11-2; J: TRBJ2-5; size: -; DNA: TGTGCCAGCAGCTTTAGCGGGACCCAGTACTTC; CDR3: CASSFSGTQYF
D: TRBD2; V: TRBV9; J: TRBJ2-1; size: -; DNA: TGTGCCAGCACCCTGACTAGCGGGATGTACAATGAGCAGTTCTTC; CDR3: CASTLTSGMYNEQFF
D: -; V: TRBV9; J: TRBJ2-3; size: -; DNA: TGTGCCAGCAGCGAAGCCTATGGCACAGATACGCAGTATTTT; CDR3: CASSEAYGTDTQYF